These T cell receptor beta chains were read from a single sample in a study of blood T cell repertoires in COVID-19. Profiling relied on immunoSEQ multiplex PCR, and the TCRdb table lists in-frame clones only, not all of them. Of 130,000 to 150,000 clones in the sample, approximately 87% were seen once. Sequenced: PBMCs or T cells enriched from blood (not recorded which). All receptors derive from a woman in her twenties or thirties with acute COVID-19. Both conserved end residues are part of each CDR3. The D gene is left open where the match is weak. Size is stated for part of the rows, as once, few or many counts, or as a class when the clone is expanded.

TRBJ1-5 | . | . | 15 | TRBV10-3 | TGTGCCATCAGAGCAGGCCTTGATAGCAATCAGCCCCAGCATTTT | CAIRAGLDSNQPQHF
TRBJ2-1 | . | . | 13 | TRBV2 | TGTGCCGTCCCTCCGAGCTCCTACAATGAGCAGTTCTTC | CAVPPSSYNEQFF
TRBJ2-5 | . | . | 14 | TRBV5-4 | TGTGCCAGCAGCTCTGACAGAAGCCAAGAGACCCAGTACTTC | CASSSDRSQETQYF
TRBJ1-1 | . | . | 14 | TRBV19 | TGTGCCAGTAGTATACCGGGGGTCAACACTGAAGCTTTCTTT | CASSIPGVNTEAFF
TRBJ2-7 | . | . | 15 | TRBV4-3 | TGCGCCAGGGCCAGGTCAGGACTTACCTACTACGAGCAGTACTTC | CARARSGLTYYEQYF
TRBJ2-1 | . | . | 13 | TRBV7-6 | TGTGCCAGCAGCCAGAGGTTGTACAATGAGCAGTTCTTC | CASSQRLYNEQFF
TRBJ2-7 | once | TRBD1 | 16 | TRBV20-1 | TGCAGTGCTAGTGAGGCCGGGACAGGGTCTCCCTACGAGCAGTACTTC | CSASEAGTGSPYEQYF
TRBJ1-1 | . | TRBD1 | 14 | TRBV7-9 | TGTGCCAGCAGCGGCACAGGGGACGGCACTGAAGCTTTCTTT | CASSGTGDGTEAFF
TRBJ2-7 | . | TRBD1 | 15 | TRBV15 | TGTGCCACCAGCCTGGGACAGGGTCGCAGCTACGAGCAGTACTTC | CATSLGQGRSYEQYF
TRBJ2-7 | . | . | 16 | TRBV28 | TGTGCCAGCAGTCCTTCTGGTCTAGCCCTCCCCTACGAGCAGTACTTC | CASSPSGLALPYEQYF
TRBJ2-1 | . | . | 14 | TRBV4-1 | TGCGCCAGCAGCCAAGTTTCCCGGAGCGATGAGCAGTTCTTC | CASSQVSRSDEQFF
TRBJ1-5 | . | TRBD1 | 15 | TRBV6-5 | TGTGCCAGCAGTACCCCGACAGGGACCAATCAGCCCCAGCATTTT | CASSTPTGTNQPQHF
TRBJ1-1 | . | TRBD1 | 16 | TRBV6-5 | TGTGCCAGCAGTTACTCGGGACAGAGGGGGAACACTGAAGCTTTCTTT | CASSYSGQRGNTEAFF
TRBJ1-1 | . | . | 13 | TRBV29-1 | TGCAGCGTTGGATCAGATTTGAACACTGAAGCTTTCTTT | CSVGSDLNTEAFF
TRBJ1-1 | . | . | 13 | TRBV6-6 | TGTGCCAGCAGGTTTGAGGGGGACACTGAAGCTTTCTTT | CASRFEGDTEAFF
TRBJ1-2 | . | TRBD1 | 15 | TRBV2 | TGTGCCAGCGGGATGCAAGGACAGGGGTTCTATGGCTACACCTTC | CASGMQGQGFYGYTF
TRBJ2-7 | . | TRBD1 | 14 | TRBV11-2 | TGTGCCAGCAGCTCGGACAGGGGGCACTACGAGCAGTACTTC | CASSSDRGHYEQYF
TRBJ1-2 | . | TRBD1 | 16 | TRBV7-9 | TGTGCCAGCAGCTTCTCCGGGACAGCTATAATCTATGGCTACACCTTC | CASSFSGTAIIYGYTF
TRBJ2-3 | . | . | 16 | TRBV27 | TGTGCCAGCAGTCCCGCGGTAGCGGATAGCACAGATACGCAGTATTTT | CASSPAVADSTDTQYF
TRBJ2-7 | . | TRBD1 | 14 | TRBV7-9 | TGTGCCAGCAGCTTAGGGCAGGGGGCCTACGAGCAGTACTTC | CASSLGQGAYEQYF
TRBJ1-5 | . | . | 15 | TRBV7-2 | TGTGCCAGCAGCTCCGCGGGGCCTGGCGATCAGCCCCAGCATTTT | CASSSAGPGDQPQHF
TRBJ1-1 | few | . | 15 | TRBV4-3 | TGCGCCAGCAGCCAAGATGTGGCAGGGAGGACTGAAGCTTTCTTT | CASSQDVAGRTEAFF
TRBJ1-1 | . | TRBD1 | 12 | TRBV28 | TGTGCCAGTAGGGACAGGGTCACTGAAGCTTTCTTT | CASRDRVTEAFF
TRBJ1-6 | . | TRBD1 | 16 | TRBV28 | TGTGCCAGCAGCGAGCCCGGGACAGCACAAAATTCACCCCTCCACTTT | CASSEPGTAQNSPLHF
TRBJ2-2 | . | . | 13 | TRBV11-2 | TGTGCCAGCAGCCCAACCTCTATCGGGGAGCTGTTTTTT | CASSPTSIGELFF
TRBJ2-7 | . | . | 11 | TRBV29-1 | TGCAGCGTTGAAGTCTTAAACGAGCAGTACTTC | CSVEVLNEQYF
TRBJ2-5 | . | . | 13 | TRBV24-1 | TGTGCCACCAGTGGGGGGCACCAAGAGACCCAGTACTTC | CATSGGHQETQYF
TRBJ2-2 | . | . | 17 | TRBV7-6 | TGTGCCAGCAGCTTACCGGCGTGGGAGTCGGTCACCGGGGAGCTGTTTTTT | CASSLPAWESVTGELFF
TRBJ1-2 | . | . | 13 | TRBV3-1/TRBV3-2 | TGTGCCAGCAGCCATCGGGGAAACTATGGCTACACCTTC | CASSHRGNYGYTF
TRBJ2-7 | . | TRBD1 | 16 | TRBV11-2 | TGTGCCAGCAGCTTCGTAGGGACAGGGGGTTCCTACGAGCAGTACTTC | CASSFVGTGGSYEQYF
TRBJ1-1 | . | . | 13 | TRBV7-2 | TGTGCCAGCAGCTCCCAGGGGTGGACTGAAGCTTTCTTT | CASSSQGWTEAFF
TRBJ1-2 | . | . | 12 | TRBV28 | TGTGCCAGCAGTTCCATTAACTATGGCTACACCTTC | CASSSINYGYTF
TRBJ2-3 | . | . | 17 | TRBV7-9 | TGTGCCAGCAGCTTAGTCTGGAGCGGGACAATGACAGATACGCAGTATTTT | CASSLVWSGTMTDTQYF
TRBJ1-2 | . | TRBD1 | 18 | TRBV19 | TGTGCCTGCAATCCGGTGGTTAGGGACAGGGGGCGAGCGGGCGGCTACACCTTC | CACNPVVRDRGRAGGYTF
TRBJ1-6 | . | TRBD1 | 15 | TRBV19 | TGTGCCAGTAGTTCGACCGGGACAGGGGGTTCACCCCTCCACTTT | CASSSTGTGGSPLHF
TRBJ1-2 | . | . | 12 | TRBV29-1 | TGCAGCGTGGGCGGAACGAACGGGGGCTACACCTTC | CSVGGTNGGYTF
TRBJ1-1 | . | . | 13 | TRBV28 | TGTGCCAGCAGTTTTCTGCGGAACACTGAAGCTTTCTTT | CASSFLRNTEAFF
TRBJ1-1 | . | . | 12 | TRBV28 | TGTGCCAGCAGCACAGGGTTTCCTGAAGCTTTCTTT | CASSTGFPEAFF
TRBJ2-2 | once | . | 14 | TRBV19 | TGTGCCAGTAGTATCTCGGGGTTCCCCGGGGAGCTGTTTTTT | CASSISGFPGELFF
TRBJ1-2 | . | . | 14 | TRBV7-2 | TGTGCCAGCAGCCAAGCGGGGACCAACTATGGCTACACCTTC | CASSQAGTNYGYTF
TRBJ2-7 | . | . | 11 | TRBV2 | TGTGCCAGCAGCGTCATCGGCGAGCAGTACTTC | CASSVIGEQYF
TRBJ1-1 | . | . | 14 | TRBV7-9 | TGTGCCAGCAGCTCGGCAGGGGTCGGCACTGAAGCTTTCTTT | CASSSAGVGTEAFF
TRBJ2-7 | . | TRBD1 | 15 | TRBV7-9 | TGTGCCAGCAGCTCAGACAGGGGCCGTCGGAGCGAGCAGTACTTC | CASSSDRGRRSEQYF
TRBJ1-1 | . | . | 16 | TRBV28 | TGTGCCAGCAGCCCGCCCTCTACCGGGATGAACACTGAAGCTTTCTTT | CASSPPSTGMNTEAFF
TRBJ2-5 | . | . | 12 | TRBV2 | TGTGCCAGCAGTGTCGGAGCCGAGACCCAGTACTTC | CASSVGAETQYF
TRBJ2-4 | . | . | 15 | TRBV6-6 | TGTGCCAGCAGTTACTCGCAGGGTTTCAAAAACATTCAGTACTTC | CASSYSQGFKNIQYF
TRBJ1-1 | . | . | 13 | TRBV5-6 | TGTGCCAGCAGCTTGCCGGTGGACACTGAAGCTTTCTTT | CASSLPVDTEAFF
TRBJ1-3 | . | . | 17 | TRBV4-1 | TGCGCCAGCAGCCAAGACGATGTTGGCTCCACTGGAAACACCATATATTTT | CASSQDDVGSTGNTIYF